A selection of T cell receptor beta chains follows, all from one sample in a study of OX40 agonist ivuxolimab in advanced cancers. Some clones are missing from TCRdb's copy, which holds only in-frame ones; the method was immunoSEQ multiplex PCR. This sample has 36,000 or so clones; about 88% occur once, and the top ten carry about 4.2%. The input for sequencing was CD4+ or CD8+ T cells sorted from blood, taken in a trial of the OX40 agonist ivuxolimab. The receptor source for this set is an adult with an advanced solid tumor such as melanoma, head and neck, liver or kidney cancer. CDR3s include the opening cysteine and the closing phenylalanine or tryptophan. A D gene is named only where the DNA matches it firmly. Clone size is shown for a subset of rows, as once, few, many or a class of expanded clone.

TRBV28	NA	NA	TRBJ1-1	TGTGCCAGCAGTTGGGAGCCCCCCAATGTGTTCTTT	CASSWEPPNVFF
TRBV5-1	few	TRBD2	TRBJ2-3	TGCGCCAGCAGCCGAATCCCCCCTAGCGGGGGTACAGATACGCAGTATTTT	CASSRIPPSGGTDTQYF
TRBV9	NA	TRBD1	TRBJ2-1	TGTGCCAGCAGCCCCGGACAGGGTACCTACAATGAGCAGTTCTTC	CASSPGQGTYNEQFF
TRBV5-4	NA	NA	TRBJ1-1	TGTGCCAGCAGCTTGAACACTGAAGCTTTCTTT	CASSLNTEAFF
TRBV11-2	NA	NA	TRBJ1-2	TGTGCCAGCAGCTCTTTCATAGGGGATCCGGGCTATGGCTACACCTTC	CASSSFIGDPGYGYTF
TRBV7-6	NA	TRBD2	TRBJ2-5	TGTGCCAGCAGCTTAGGATTGGTAGCGGGAGGCAACCAAGAGACCCAGTACTTC	CASSLGLVAGGNQETQYF
TRBV4-1	few	NA	TRBJ1-3	TGCGCCAGCAGCGCTCCGGGACGCCAAACTGGAAACACCATATATTTT	CASSAPGRQTGNTIYF
TRBV7-9	NA	NA	TRBJ1-1	TGTGCCAGCAGCTTAGGAACAGCTAACACTGAAGCTTTCTTT	CASSLGTANTEAFF
TRBV10-3	NA	TRBD1	TRBJ2-2	TGTGCCAGTAAGGGACAGGAGAACACCGGGGAGCTGTTTTTT	CASKGQENTGELFF
TRBV18	NA	NA	TRBJ1-1	TGTGCCAGCTCACCAGATATGAACACTGAAGCTTTCTTT	CASSPDMNTEAFF
TRBV28	NA	NA	TRBJ2-7	TGTGCCAGCAGCCCCAGTCTTCTACGGCAGTACTTC	CASSPSLLRQYF
TRBV14	NA	NA	TRBJ2-3	TGTGCCAGCAGCCAAGCGATTGCAGGGTACACAGATACGCAGTATTTT	CASSQAIAGYTDTQYF
TRBV18	NA	NA	TRBJ2-5	TGTGCCAGCTCACCCAGCTTGGGGGTGATAGAGACCCAGTACTTC	CASSPSLGVIETQYF
TRBV28	NA	NA	TRBJ2-5	TGTGCCAGCCGCCTAGAAGGACAGTACCAAGAGACCCAGTACTTC	CASRLEGQYQETQYF
TRBV6-5	NA	NA	TRBJ1-1	TGTGCCAGCAGTTACCTTGACAGCCCCACTGAAGCTTTCTTT	CASSYLDSPTEAFF
TRBV6-1	NA	TRBD2	TRBJ2-4	TGTGCCAGCAGTGCTAGCGGGGGGGCCAAAAACATTCAGTACTTC	CASSASGGAKNIQYF
TRBV30	NA	NA	TRBJ1-1	TGTGCCTTGAGGGGGGTAGGGAACACTGAAGCTTTCTTT	CALRGVGNTEAFF
TRBV28	NA	NA	TRBJ2-7	TGTGCCAGCAGTTCGCCAGGAACCTCGTACTTC	CASSSPGTSYF
TRBV28	NA	TRBD1	TRBJ1-5	TGTGCCAGCAGTTTTGCCCAGGGGGGCAATCAGCCCCAGCATTTT	CASSFAQGGNQPQHF
TRBV27	NA	NA	TRBJ2-7	TGTGCCAGCAGTTTTTTTCGAGGTCCCTCCTACGAGCAGTACTTC	CASSFFRGPSYEQYF
TRBV5-1	NA	TRBD2	TRBJ2-1	TGCGCCAGCAGCGAACTAGCGGGAGGGCCGGAGTGGCAGTTCTTC	CASSELAGGPEWQFF
TRBV7-9	few	TRBD1	TRBJ1-6	TGTGCCAGCAGCTTAGGGGGGCGGACAGGCAATTCACCCCTCCACTTT	CASSLGGRTGNSPLHF
TRBV5-5	NA	TRBD2	TRBJ2-5	TGTGCCAGCAGCTTGGACGGGACTAGCGCGGGGGAAGGAAAAGAGACCCAGTACTTC	CASSLDGTSAGEGKETQYF
TRBV2	NA	NA	TRBJ2-3	TGTGCCAGCAGCTCTGGTGCTTCGCAAGATACGCAGTATTTT	CASSSGASQDTQYF
TRBV5-5	once	TRBD1	TRBJ2-6	TGTGCCAGCAGCTTGAGGACAGGGGTTTTGGATGGGGCCAACGTCCTGACTTTC	CASSLRTGVLDGANVLTF
TRBV28	once	NA	TRBJ1-4	TGTGCCAGCGCAGGGACCCTCCGAGAAAAACTGTTTTTT	CASAGTLREKLFF
TRBV5-1	NA	NA	TRBJ1-1	TGCGCCAGCAGCTTGGGGACAGCCTCCCGAAGGGGGACTGAAGCTTTCTTT	CASSLGTASRRGTEAFF
TRBV14	NA	NA	TRBJ2-7	TGTGCCAGCAGCCAGAAAGGGGGAGCCTACGAGCAGTACTTC	CASSQKGGAYEQYF
TRBV11-2	NA	NA	TRBJ2-5	TGTGCCAGCAGCCGCGACAGGACCATCCAAGAGACCCAGTACTTC	CASSRDRTIQETQYF
TRBV6-5	NA	TRBD2	TRBJ2-1	TGTGGCAGGGCTAGCGGGGGGGGTGAGCAGTTCTTC	CGRASGGGEQFF
TRBV28	NA	NA	TRBJ2-2	TGTGCCAGCAGTCCCCAGGGGCAGGCGGTGACCGGGGAGCTGTTTTTT	CASSPQGQAVTGELFF
TRBV14	NA	NA	TRBJ2-5	TGTGCCAGCAGCCAGGGGCTGGGGGGCAACCAAGAGACCCAGTACTTC	CASSQGLGGNQETQYF
TRBV6-1	NA	NA	TRBJ2-5	TGTGCCAGCACTAGGGCAGCGGAGGAGACCCAGTACTTC	CASTRAAEETQYF
TRBV28	NA	NA	TRBJ1-4	TGTGCCAGCACCCCCCTCGGGGGAATCGGTGAAAAACTGTTTTTT	CASTPLGGIGEKLFF
TRBV29-1	NA	NA	TRBJ1-4	TGCAGCGCTAGAAGGGTTAATGAAAAACTGTTTTTT	CSARRVNEKLFF
TRBV29-1	NA	NA	TRBJ2-5	TGCAGCGTTGCCCTTCTAGAGACCCAGTACTTC	CSVALLETQYF
TRBV14	NA	NA	TRBJ2-5	TGTGCCAGCAGCCAAACAGGAGAGCAGTACTTC	CASSQTGEQYF